This T cell receptor beta chain was sequenced for a study of cytomegalovirus exposure and HLA in healthy donors listed by TCRdb under 2017. A note on the overall study: An earlier analysis of several hundred of the donors reported 276 Gb of sequence data and around 110 million unique TCR beta sequences obtained from about 200 million T cells. A later genetic analysis took genome-wide SNP genotypes for about three fifths of the roughly 670 donors and used that subset as a discovery cohort. The study was designed to test whether signatures of past pathogen exposure could be identified by cataloging public T cell receptors. Alongside the repertoire data, information on donor age, sex, ethnicity and CMV serostatus was compiled. Roughly 300 gigabases of sequencing data and tens of millions of unique TCR sequences were included in an early release covering roughly 600 HLA-typed donors. Using immunosequencing, the study profiled T cell repertoires from about 610 subjects and related those repertoires to cytomegalovirus serostatus. Roughly five DR-DQ haplotypes were handled as single units for association and clustering, since linkage in the cohort was strong. A separate validation cohort of more than 100 different subjects was used in addition to the roughly 700-subject first cohort. Typing coverage differed by locus: A, B, C, DRB1 and DQB1 were typed in about 629-640 donors, DQA1 in about 500, DPA1 in 600 to 610, and DPB1 in 472. High-throughput TCR immunosequencing, statistical association of individual TCRs with disease status, and machine learning were combined to predict cytomegalovirus infection status. To study patterns of TCR occurrence, a later analysis re-analyzed previously published TCR beta repertoires from 600 to 750 donors and added high-resolution HLA genotyping. Every repertoire in the discovery cohort had been generated on one and the same sequencing platform. Rather than using new phenotypic data, the later analysis identified candidate immune exposures from TCR beta sequences and from how often those sequences occurred across donors. The genetic ancestry cluster associated with self-reported Caucasian donors included 81% of the 398 genotyped donors. Class I and class II HLA loci were covered by the typing at four-digit resolution. To decide whether each TCR beta V gene segment behaved as functional or pseudogenic, an earlier analysis of some 600 of the donors relied on high-throughput TCR beta sequencing. Across about 370 genotyped donors of the cohort, an average of roughly 230,000 unique TCR beta nucleotide sequences per donor were sequenced, and roughly a sixth of those sequences were non-productive. Summary of the overall study and its limitations: The 87-base-pair reads could not distinguish some IMGT-functional V segments, including TRBV6-2 and TRBV6-3, so those segments were excluded. In an earlier analysis of approximately 590 of the donors, most TCR beta V segments were observed in productive rearrangements about 90% or about 30% of the time, broadly matching IMGT annotations. In a later analysis, 15,000 to 20,000 TCR beta sequences were associated with specific HLA alleles at a false discovery rate of 0.05. Correlated functional status among segregating V segments might reflect linkage disequilibrium, but an unknown experimental factor could not be ruled out. For the cohort, immune exposure information was limited to CMV serostatus. Most TCR sequences were observed very rarely across donors, whereas some public TCRs were present in many individuals. In a later analysis, several top co-occurrence clusters were reported to appear linked to parvovirus B19, influenza, CMV and Epstein-Barr virus. In a later genetic analysis, a missense DCLRE1C variant was associated with V-gene and J-gene trimming of TCR beta chains, and the association was replicated in an independent cohort. A further reported finding was that TCR beta sequences accurately predicted the HLA-A and HLA-B alleles for most subjects in the first cohort. A group of highly shared sequence variants was considered likely to be a technical artifact of the sequencing pipeline. In the study, roughly 160 TCR beta chains were listed as associated with cytomegalovirus. Because HLA typing was unavailable for some donors at each locus, only the typed subset was used in association tests. Sequencing depth was assumed to be roughly uniform across donors in the presence/absence analyses, though that assumption may not hold. According to a later genetic analysis, donors in an Asian-associated ancestry cluster had fewer N-insertions in productive TCRs than the roughly 670-donor mean. Most CMV-associated TCR beta chains appeared to be HLA-restricted in a later analysis, and the HLA associations seemed to be driven largely by CMV exposure. The classifier was reported to diagnose cytomegalovirus status with high specificity and sensitivity in both the original cohort and the validation cohort. A later analysis found that HLA-associated TCR beta chains were more clonally expanded and had lower generation probabilities than equally common non-associated chains. A few of the identified cytomegalovirus-associated TCR beta chains were confirmed in vitro to be specific for cytomegalovirus antigens. It was suggested by the authors that the approach could potentially be generalized to other disease states and immunological phenotypes. The earlier analysis of approximately 560 of the donors excluded around 17 rarely observed V segments, including chromosome 9 orphons, because counts were too low. When HLA alleles, especially DR and DQ, strongly co-occurred, TCR associations were difficult to assign to individual alleles. This cohort had only TCR beta chains sequenced, and the lack of alpha or paired-chain data limited which features could be detected. In a later analysis, the rate of TCR association differed among HLA loci, with DRB1 alleles having the most associated TCRs and HLA-C alleles having the fewest.

The CDR3, from cysteine to phenylalanine, totals 13 residues. The kept DNA is CDR3 alone, 39 bases in frame from the first base. Deletion took 6 bases off V and 4 bases off J, with a span of 12 bases between the germline ends. CDR1 ENHRY and CDR2 SYGVKD are derived from the germline V gene. The cohort consisted of hundreds of healthy bone marrow donors. At the time of sampling, every cohort member was nominally healthy, though immune exposures that went unrecorded were likely present. The donor was CMV seropositive and belonged to the group of about 290 seropositive cohort members. Each donor provided a peripheral blood sample, and peripheral blood mononuclear cells were used for TCR beta sequencing. The Qiagen DNeasy Blood Extraction Kit was used to extract genomic DNA from the blood cell samples. The library was obtained by the immunoSEQ multiplex PCR assay. For the multiplex PCR, a mixture combining 60 forward primers for TCR Vbeta segments and 13 reverse primers for TCR Jbeta segments was used. The CDR3 region of rearranged TCR beta genes was amplified from genomic DNA with a multiplex PCR assay. The amplified TCR beta libraries were sequenced on the Illumina HiSeq System as 87-base-pair reads. Turning to the authors' computational methods: Across the 500 to 750 repertoires, a later analysis counted tens of millions of unique TCR beta chains, around 11 million of which were shared by at least two donors. To remove PCR and sequencing errors, raw reads were error-corrected and collapsed into unique sequences using a nearest-neighbor algorithm that merged closely related sequences. Alignment of CDR3 sequences to IMGT reference sequences was used to assign V, D and J gene segments. For a sequence to be retained, a match of at least six nucleotides was required to both a V gene segment and a J gene segment. Rearrangements were called productive when the CDR3 lacked stop codons and stayed in frame with V and J; all others were non-productive. Following IMGT convention, CDR3 was defined as the stretch from the second conserved V-encoded cysteine to the conserved J-encoded phenylalanine. The earlier analysis of a few hundred of the donors excluded any sequence lacking an unambiguous match to a single V gene segment. In an earlier analysis of 450 to 700 of the donors, V segments were called functional above 56.7% productive rearrangements and were called segregating when the between-donor standard deviation exceeded 5%. To diagnose cytomegalovirus status from the catalog of TCR beta chain sequences, a statistical classification framework was built. In a later analysis, V and J genes were assigned by comparing TCR nucleotide sequences against IMGT/GENE-DB human TR gene sequences. A later analysis assigned CDR3 sequences and most-parsimonious VDJ recombination scenarios with the TCRdist pipeline. In a later analysis, each TCR beta chain was defined by its CDR3 amino acid sequence together with its V-gene family, and reads lacking a unique V-gene family were excluded. A later analysis removed 592 highly shared, low-generation-probability nucleotide sequences to deal with suspected cross-contamination and a sequencing artifact. In a later analysis, a clonal expansion index was calculated for each public chain from normalized within-repertoire ranks of inferred template counts. In a later analysis, generation probabilities were computed using a VDJ recombination model fitted to out-of-frame rearrangements, and the results were checked against IGoR. In a later analysis, TCR-TCR, TCR-HLA and TCR-CMV co-occurrence was scored with hypergeometric tests, and a repertoire-size bias correction was applied to TCR pairs. A later analysis estimated false discovery rates by permuting HLA or CMV assignments 20 times. In a later analysis, co-occurring TCRs were grouped using DBSCAN, and TCRdist sequence similarity was added for clustering within HLA-allele-positive subsets. Repertoires with fewer than 30,000 or more than 120,000 public chains were left out of co-occurrence clustering, as were several repertoires with anomalous nucleotide sharing. TCRdb provides this immuneACCESS table in a form limited to in-frame rearrangements. Some clones are lacking; in checked studies, under half of them reflect an unresolved V gene, and why the rest are absent is not known. V and J calls and clone size come straight from that table; D and trimming were deduced from the DNA. In this sample the table shows 100,000 to 120,000 clones, roughly 70% of which occur a single time. The top ten clones comprise roughly 4.2% of the sample.

Comments on this clone: What this receptor recognizes is not known. Base qualities are not at hand, and no much larger clone is one base apart.

The chain uses TRBV10-3 and TRBJ2-5; tentative D gene TRBD1, with 5 bases matching. Input material: PBMCs. The receptor's source is a woman in her forties in good health and CMV-seropositive. The CDR3 protein is CAIRFDSTETQYF. The DNA sequence reads TGTGCCATCAGGTTTGACAGCACAGAGACCCAGTACTTC.